These 8 T cell receptor beta chains were sequenced from one sample in a study of blood T cell repertoires in COVID-19. Here immunoSEQ multiplex PCR was the method, and the copy in TCRdb shows in-frame clones only, minus some. This table holds a few hundred thousand clones, roughly 87% found once. Sequences were obtained from PBMCs or T cells enriched from blood (not recorded which). The receptors derive from a woman in her 30s who had recovered from COVID-19.

This chain joins TRBV5-1 and TRBJ2-1; 12 bases line up with TRBD2. The CDR3 spans 16 residues. CDR1 is SGHRS and CDR2 is YFSETQ in the germline V gene. Losses at the gene ends were 4 bases for V and 8 bases for J; bases not matched to a gene: 10. The CDR3 loop is CASSTAPSGRADEQFF. CDR3 nucleotide sequence: TGCGCCAGCAGCACAGCGCCTAGCGGGAGGGCCGATGAGCAGTTCTTC.

This sequence joins TRBV5-1 and TRBJ2-7, with 9 bases fitting TRBD2. Germline CDR1 and CDR2: SGHRS and YFSETQ. This CDR3 region has 16 residues. V shed 4 bases, J shed 3 bases, and the junction held 11 bases outside the gene matches. The CDR3 region is CASSTSRGGSHYEQYF. In DNA, the CDR3 is TGCGCCAGCAGCACCTCGCGGGGGGGGTCCCACTACGAGCAGTACTTC.

The rearrangement joins TRBV7-9 to TRBJ1-1, with D possibly matching TRBD1 (5 bases). This CDR3 has 14 amino acids. The V gene lost 3 bases and the J gene lost 5 bases, with 13 bases spanning the gap. Germline CDR1 SEHNR, CDR2 FQNEAQ (reference sequence). CDR3 amino acids: CASSFASGGTEAFF. The CDR3 bases are TGTGCCAGCAGCTTCGCCTCCGGGGGGACTGAAGCTTTCTTT.

The chain recombines TRBV2 with TRBJ1-1, with D uncertain. The CDR3 consists of 13 residues. Germline V gene lookup returns CDR1 SNHLY and CDR2 FYNNEI. V was pared by 10 bases and J by 0 bases, with 12 bases between. The CDR3 protein is CATPREMNTEAFF. For the CDR3, the DNA is TGTGCCACCCCGAGGGAAATGAACACTGAAGCTTTCTTT.

V and J are TRBV28 and TRBJ1-6; a weak D match, TRBD1 (6 bases). The CDR3 runs to 14 residues. V was shortened by 6 bases and J by 6 bases, with 12 bases between the two germline ends. The germline V gene has CDR1 MDHEN and CDR2 SYDVKM. This chain's CDR3 is CASSLRGGNSPLHF. The CDR3 nucleotides read TGTGCCAGCAGCCTTAGGGGGGGTAATTCACCCCTCCACTTT.

The J gene is TRBJ2-1, the V gene TRBV7-2; 9 bases are a match to TRBD2. J gave up 9 bases and V 1 base, and 7 bases lay outside the gene matches. CDR3 length equals 15 residues. The germline V gene has CDR1 SGHTA and CDR2 FQGNSA. The CDR3 loop reads CASSLVWRREGEQFF. CDR3 bases: TGTGCCAGCAGCTTAGTGTGGCGGCGGGAGGGTGAGCAGTTCTTC.

This chain links TRBV25-1 with TRBJ1-2; 7 nucleotides line up with TRBD1. The CDR3 extends over 14 amino acids. After removal of 2 bases from V and 5 bases from J, the junction contained 5 bases not matched to a gene. Per germline, CDR1 MGHDK and CDR2 SYGVNS. CDR3 nucleotide sequence: TGTGCCAGCAGTGAACGGGGACAGTGGTATGGCTACACCTTC. Translated, it gives CASSERGQWYGYTF.

The V call is TRBV27, the J call TRBJ2-7; weak D call: TRBD1 (5 bases). Trimming took off 3 bases at V and 5 bases at J, with 11 bases between the two ends. From germline, CDR1 is MNHEY and CDR2 SMNVEV (reference sequence). The CDR3 runs 13 residues. CDR3 nucleotide sequence: TGTGCCAGCAGTTTCAGGGAAGGCAACGAGCAGTACTTC. It is translated as CASSFREGNEQYF.